Listed below are T cell receptor beta chains from one sample, sequenced in a study of OX40 agonist ivuxolimab in advanced cancers. TCRdb keeps only in-frame clones here, not all; method: immunoSEQ multiplex PCR. The sample holds 55,000 to 65,000 clones, 70% to 90% seen once. Sequenced material: CD4+ or CD8+ T cells sorted from blood, taken in a trial of the OX40 agonist ivuxolimab. These receptors were taken from an adult with an advanced solid tumor such as melanoma, head and neck, liver or kidney cancer. Each CDR3 is given with its conserved first and last residue. Each record gives: D gene, J gene, V gene, clone size, CDR3 DNA, CDR3 protein. A D gene is named only where the DNA matches it firmly. A clone size is listed for some rows: how often the clone was seen (once, few, many), or a class if it is expanded.

TRBD2	TRBJ2-1	TRBV5-5	few	TGTGCCAGCAGCCGGGGGGTTGGAGGCTCCTACAATGAGCAGTTCTTC	CASSRGVGGSYNEQFF
-	TRBJ2-5	TRBV11-2	-	TGTGCCAGCAGCCTCTCGGCCAGGGTGGCGGGAGAGACCCAGTACTTC	CASSLSARVAGETQYF
-	TRBJ2-2	TRBV10-1	-	TGCGCCAGCGAGGCCAGGGCGAACACCGGGGAGCTGTTTTTT	CASEARANTGELFF
-	TRBJ1-5	TRBV4-3	-	TGCGCCAGCAGCCAAGCGAGTCTCTATAGCAATCAGCCCCAGCATTTT	CASSQASLYSNQPQHF
TRBD1	TRBJ2-7	TRBV28	once	TGTGCCACCCCACAGGGGGGCCACTCCACCTACGAGCAGTACTTC	CATPQGGHSTYEQYF
TRBD1	TRBJ2-2	TRBV14	-	TGTGCCAGCAGCCAACGACAGGGGGCCGCCGGGGAGCTGTTTTTT	CASSQRQGAAGELFF
-	TRBJ1-3	TRBV28	-	TGTGCCAGCAGTTCCGGGACATTTGGAAACACCATATATTTT	CASSSGTFGNTIYF
TRBD1	TRBJ2-3	TRBV7-8	-	TGTGCCAGCACCCGGGACAGGGAAACAGATACGCAGTATTTT	CASTRDRETDTQYF
TRBD2	TRBJ2-1	TRBV7-9	-	TGTGCCAGCAGCCCCGGGACTAGCGGGGGGGCAAATGAGCAGTTCTTC	CASSPGTSGGANEQFF
-	TRBJ2-3	TRBV5-6	-	TGTGCCAGCATCCCCCAGGGGGGCGGAGCTAGCACAGATACGCAGTATTTT	CASIPQGGGASTDTQYF
-	TRBJ2-5	TRBV7-2	-	TGTGCCAGCAGCTTAATTAGCGGAGAGTCCCAAGAGACCCAGTACTTC	CASSLISGESQETQYF
-	TRBJ1-1	TRBV5-4	-	TGTGCCAGCAGCATTGATGGGGGGCTGGGGAACACTGAAGCTTTCTTT	CASSIDGGLGNTEAFF
-	TRBJ1-6	TRBV7-2	-	TGTGCCAGCAGCTTAAAGCCGGGAAGCACCTATAATTCACCCCTCCACTTT	CASSLKPGSTYNSPLHF
-	TRBJ2-5	TRBV30	-	TGTGCCTACCTGACCGGGTCTCAAGAGACCCAGTACTTC	CAYLTGSQETQYF
TRBD1	TRBJ1-6	TRBV10-1	-	TGCGCCAGCAGGCGGGACAGGACAATGGCAATAGGGAATTCACCCCTCCACTTT	CASRRDRTMAIGNSPLHF
-	TRBJ2-7	TRBV2	-	TGTGCCAGCAGTGAATTAGGGGCCATGCGACTCCGGGCCTTATACGAGCAGTACTTC	CASSELGAMRLRALYEQYF
-	TRBJ2-3	TRBV15	-	TGTGCCACCAGCAGAGACTCGAATACGCAGTATTTT	CATSRDSNTQYF
-	TRBJ1-5	TRBV18	-	TGTGCCAGCTCCATGTACCCAGGGGAAAGGCAGCCCCAGCATTTT	CASSMYPGERQPQHF